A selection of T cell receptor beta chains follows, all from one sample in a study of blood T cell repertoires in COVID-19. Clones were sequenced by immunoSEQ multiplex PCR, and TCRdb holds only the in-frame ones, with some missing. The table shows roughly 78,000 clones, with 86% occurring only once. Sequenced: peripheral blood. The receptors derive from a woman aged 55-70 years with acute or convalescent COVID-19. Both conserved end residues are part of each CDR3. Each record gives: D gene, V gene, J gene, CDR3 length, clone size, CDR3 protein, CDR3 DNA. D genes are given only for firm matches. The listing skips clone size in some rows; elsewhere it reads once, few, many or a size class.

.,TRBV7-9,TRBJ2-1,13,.,CASSSSSYNEQFF,TGTGCCAGCAGCTCGAGCTCCTACAATGAGCAGTTCTTC
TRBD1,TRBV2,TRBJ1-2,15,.,CASSEGGRTGGGYTF,TGTGCCAGCAGTGAAGGCGGGAGGACAGGTGGTGGCTACACCTTC
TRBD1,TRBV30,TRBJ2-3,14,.,CAWSEGQGGDTQYF,TGTGCCTGGAGTGAGGGACAGGGAGGAGATACGCAGTATTTT
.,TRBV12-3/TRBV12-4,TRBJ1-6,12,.,CASRTLASPLHF,TGTGCCAGCAGGACCCTAGCCTCACCCCTCCACTTT
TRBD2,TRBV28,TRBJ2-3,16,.,CASRPRTSGTTDTQYF,TGTGCCAGCAGGCCCCGGACTAGCGGGACCACAGATACGCAGTATTTT
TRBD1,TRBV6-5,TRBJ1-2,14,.,CASSKGQAHYGYTF,TGTGCCAGCAGCAAGGGACAGGCTCACTATGGCTACACCTTC
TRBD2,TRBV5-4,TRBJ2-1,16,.,CASSLEGLAGLNEQFF,TGTGCCAGCAGCTTGGAGGGACTAGCGGGACTCAATGAGCAGTTCTTC
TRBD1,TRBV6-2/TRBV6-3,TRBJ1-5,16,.,CASSNDRAYSNQPQHF,TGTGCCAGCAGCAACGACAGGGCCTATAGCAATCAGCCCCAGCATTTT
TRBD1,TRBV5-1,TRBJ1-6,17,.,CASRAGTGGILSSPLHF,TGCGCCAGCAGGGCCGGGACAGGGGGGATTTTGAGTTCACCCCTCCACTTT
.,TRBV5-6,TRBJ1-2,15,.,CASSTIVPGSYGYTF,TGTGCCAGCAGCACAATCGTCCCGGGAAGCTATGGCTACACCTTC
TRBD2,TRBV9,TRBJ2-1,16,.,CASSGGAGESYNEQFF,TGTGCCAGCAGCGGAGGAGCGGGAGAGTCCTACAATGAGCAGTTCTTC
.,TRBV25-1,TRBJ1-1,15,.,CASSEFRQGPSKAFF,TGTGCCAGCAGTGAATTCCGGCAGGGGCCTTCCAAAGCTTTCTTT
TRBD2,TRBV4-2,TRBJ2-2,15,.,CASSPGLAENGELFF,TGTGCCAGCAGCCCTGGACTAGCAGAAAACGGGGAGCTGTTTTTT
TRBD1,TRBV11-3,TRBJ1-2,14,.,CASSLVYRGHGYTF,TGTGCCAGCAGCTTAGTCTACAGGGGGCATGGCTACACCTTC
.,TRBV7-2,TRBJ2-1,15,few,CASSLILGSYNEQFF,TGTGCCAGCAGCTTGATCCTAGGATCCTACAATGAGCAGTTCTTC
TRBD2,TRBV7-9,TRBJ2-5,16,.,CASSSLAGGPMETQYF,TGTGCCAGCAGCTCCCTAGCGGGGGGGCCTATGGAGACCCAGTACTTC
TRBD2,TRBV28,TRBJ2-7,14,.,CASSQGLVRYEQYF,TGTGCCAGCAGCCAGGGACTAGTAAGGTACGAGCAGTACTTC
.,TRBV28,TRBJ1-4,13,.,CASNSPSNEKLFF,TGTGCCAGCAATTCCCCTTCTAATGAAAAACTGTTTTTT
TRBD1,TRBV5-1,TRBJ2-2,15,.,CASSLGTGGTGELFF,TGCGCCAGCAGCCTCGGGACAGGGGGGACCGGGGAGCTGTTTTTT
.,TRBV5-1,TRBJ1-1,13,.,CASSLGQGPEAFF,TGCGCCAGCAGCTTGGGGCAGGGGCCTGAAGCTTTCTTT
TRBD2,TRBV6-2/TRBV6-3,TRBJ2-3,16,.,CASSARLAGAADTQYF,TGTGCCAGCAGTGCACGACTAGCGGGAGCAGCAGATACGCAGTATTTT
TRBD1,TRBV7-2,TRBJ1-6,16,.,CASSLVGQGGNSPLHF,TGTGCCAGCAGCTTAGTTGGACAGGGAGGAAATTCACCCCTCCACTTT
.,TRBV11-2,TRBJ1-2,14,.,CASSTEDRNYGYTF,TGTGCCAGCAGCACCGAAGACAGGAACTATGGCTACACCTTC
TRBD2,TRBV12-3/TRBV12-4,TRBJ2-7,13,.,CASSLLAGLEQYF,TGTGCCAGCAGTTTGTTAGCGGGTCTCGAGCAGTACTTC
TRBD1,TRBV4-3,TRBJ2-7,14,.,CASSPGTGYYEQYF,TGCGCCAGCAGCCCCGGGACAGGGTACTACGAGCAGTACTTC
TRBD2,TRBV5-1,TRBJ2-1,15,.,CASSLAAGGYNEQFF,TGCGCCAGCAGCTTGGCGGCGGGAGGCTACAATGAGCAGTTCTTC
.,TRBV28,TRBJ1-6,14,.,CASSLSRVDSPLHF,TGTGCCAGCAGTTTATCACGGGTGGATTCACCCCTCCACTTT
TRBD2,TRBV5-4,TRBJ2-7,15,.,CASSLEIAGLDEQYF,TGTGCCAGCAGCTTGGAGATAGCGGGACTGGACGAGCAGTACTTC
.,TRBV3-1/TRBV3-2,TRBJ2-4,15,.,CASSQFAGAKNIQYF,TGTGCCAGCAGCCAGTTCGCAGGGGCCAAAAACATTCAGTACTTC
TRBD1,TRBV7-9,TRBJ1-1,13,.,CASSLDRDTEAFF,TGTGCCAGCAGCTTGGACAGGGACACTGAAGCTTTCTTT
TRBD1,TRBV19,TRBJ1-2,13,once,CASTGQEVYGYTF,TGTGCCAGTACTGGACAGGAGGTCTATGGCTACACCTTC
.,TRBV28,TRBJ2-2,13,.,CASLRLNTGELFF,TGTGCCAGCCTACGACTGAACACCGGGGAGCTGTTTTTT
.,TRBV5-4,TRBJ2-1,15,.,CASSHGGGVYNEQFF,TGTGCCAGCAGCCATGGTGGAGGGGTGTACAATGAGCAGTTCTTC
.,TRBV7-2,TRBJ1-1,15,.,CASSSSRGGGTEAFF,TGTGCCAGCAGCTCCTCCAGGGGCGGGGGCACTGAAGCTTTCTTT
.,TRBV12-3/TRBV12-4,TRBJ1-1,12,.,CASSFSNTEAFF,TGTGCCAGCAGTTTTAGTAACACTGAAGCTTTCTTT
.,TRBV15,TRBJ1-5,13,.,CATSRDLSQPQHF,TGTGCCACCAGCAGAGATCTAAGTCAGCCCCAGCATTTT
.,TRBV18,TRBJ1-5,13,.,CASSPQGDQPQHF,TGTGCCAGCTCACCACAAGGGGATCAGCCCCAGCATTTT
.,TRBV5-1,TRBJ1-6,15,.,CASSRGRNYNSPLHF,TGCGCCAGCTCGCGGGGTAGAAACTATAATTCACCCCTCCACTTT
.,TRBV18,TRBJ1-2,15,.,CASSPPGTPLYGYTF,TGTGCCAGCTCACCCCCCGGGACACCCCTCTATGGCTACACCTTC
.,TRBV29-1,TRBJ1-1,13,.,CSVGAGPDTEAFF,TGCAGCGTTGGGGCAGGGCCGGACACTGAAGCTTTCTTT
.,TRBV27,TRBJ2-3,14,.,CASSLFSPADTQYF,TGTGCCAGCAGTTTGTTCTCCCCCGCAGATACGCAGTATTTT
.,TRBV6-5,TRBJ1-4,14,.,CASSPTGSGEKLFF,TGTGCCAGCAGCCCCACAGGGTCGGGGGAAAAACTGTTTTTT
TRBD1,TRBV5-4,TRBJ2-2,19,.,CASSPDVGQARGTIGELFF,TGTGCCAGCAGCCCGGACGTCGGGCAGGCCAGGGGGACCATCGGGGAGCTGTTTTTT
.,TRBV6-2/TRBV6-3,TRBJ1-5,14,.,CASSYLQGPQPQHF,TGTGCCAGCAGTTACCTGCAGGGGCCTCAGCCCCAGCATTTT
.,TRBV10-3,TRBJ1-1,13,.,CAISGGLDTEAFF,TGTGCCATCAGTGGGGGCTTAGACACTGAAGCTTTCTTT
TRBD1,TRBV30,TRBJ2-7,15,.,CAWNTGGGRRYEQYF,TGTGCCTGGAACACAGGGGGCGGGCGGCGCTACGAGCAGTACTTC
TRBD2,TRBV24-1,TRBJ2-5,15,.,CATSGLAGGWETQYF,TGTGCCACCAGTGGTCTGGCGGGAGGTTGGGAGACCCAGTACTTC
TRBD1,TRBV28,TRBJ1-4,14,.,CASSWTGTNEKLFF,TGTGCCAGCAGTTGGACAGGGACTAATGAAAAACTGTTTTTT
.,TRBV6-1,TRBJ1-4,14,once,CASSDVEPDEKLFF,TGTGCCAGCAGTGATGTTGAGCCGGATGAAAAACTGTTTTTT
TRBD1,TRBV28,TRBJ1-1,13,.,CASSLPPGGEAFF,TGTGCCAGCAGTTTACCTCCAGGGGGGGAAGCTTTCTTT
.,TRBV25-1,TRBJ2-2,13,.,CASRVGGTGELFF,TGTGCGTCCCGAGTGGGGGGAACCGGGGAGCTGTTTTTT